This TCR beta chain was profiled in a study of identical twins. CDR3 length: 15 amino acids. The V and J ends lost 5 bases and 5 bases, in that order; junction bases with no gene match: 7. CDR1 is MDHEN and CDR2 is SYDVKM in the germline V gene. TCRdb re-called the 5' RACE reads with MiXCR, one entry per CDR3 protein. This table holds under 300,000 distinct CDR3 sequences, roughly 13% found once. These data were likewise used in another study, on yellow fever vaccine responses in identical twins.

This chain connects TRBV28 to TRBJ1-4; TRBD1 aligns across 8 bases. The specimen sequenced was memory (CD45RO+) T cells sorted from blood. The TCR comes from a woman aged 18 to 35 in good health. In DNA form, the CDR3 reads TGTGCCAGCAGTGAGCGGACAGGGTACAATGAAAAACTGTTTTTT. The encoded protein is CASSERTGYNEKLFF.